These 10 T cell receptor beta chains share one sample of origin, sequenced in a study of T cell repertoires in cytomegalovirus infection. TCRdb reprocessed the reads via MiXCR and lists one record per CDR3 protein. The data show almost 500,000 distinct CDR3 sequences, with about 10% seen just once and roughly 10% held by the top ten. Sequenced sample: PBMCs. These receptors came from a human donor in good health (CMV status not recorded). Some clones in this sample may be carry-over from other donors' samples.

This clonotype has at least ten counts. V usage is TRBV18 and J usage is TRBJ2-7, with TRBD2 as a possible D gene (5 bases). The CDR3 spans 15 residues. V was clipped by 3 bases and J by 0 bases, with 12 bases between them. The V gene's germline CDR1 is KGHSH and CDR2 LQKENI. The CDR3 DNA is TGTGCCAGCTCACCGCGGGCCACAATCTCCTACGAGCAGTACTTC. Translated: CASSPRATISYEQYF.

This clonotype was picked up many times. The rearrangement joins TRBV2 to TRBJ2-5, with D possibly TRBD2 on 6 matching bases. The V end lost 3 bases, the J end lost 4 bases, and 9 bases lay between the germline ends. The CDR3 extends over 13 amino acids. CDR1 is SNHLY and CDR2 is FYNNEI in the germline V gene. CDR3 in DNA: TGTGCCAGCAGTGAGGAGGAGGGAGAGACCCAGTACTTC. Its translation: CASSEEEGETQYF.

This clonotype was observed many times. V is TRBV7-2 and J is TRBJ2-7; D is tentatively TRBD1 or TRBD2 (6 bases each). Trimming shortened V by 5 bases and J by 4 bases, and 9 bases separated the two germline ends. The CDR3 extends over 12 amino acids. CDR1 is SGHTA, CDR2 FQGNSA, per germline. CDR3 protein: CASSRGLYEQYF. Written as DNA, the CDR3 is TGTGCCAGCAGCCGGGGGCTTTACGAGCAGTACTTC.

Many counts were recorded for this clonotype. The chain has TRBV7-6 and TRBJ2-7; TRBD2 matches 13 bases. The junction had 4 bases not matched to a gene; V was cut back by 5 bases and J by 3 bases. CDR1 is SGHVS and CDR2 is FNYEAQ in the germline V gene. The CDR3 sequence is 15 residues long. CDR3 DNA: TGTGCCAGCAGCCCCGGACTAGCGGGAGACTACGAGCAGTACTTC. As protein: CASSPGLAGDYEQYF.

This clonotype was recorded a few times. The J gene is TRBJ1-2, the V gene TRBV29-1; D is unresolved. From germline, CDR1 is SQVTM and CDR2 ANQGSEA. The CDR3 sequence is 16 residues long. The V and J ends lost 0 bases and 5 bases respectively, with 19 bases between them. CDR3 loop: CSVEDNKEGTGYGYTF. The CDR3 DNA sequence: TGCAGCGTTGAAGATAATAAGGAGGGAACTGGGTATGGCTACACCTTC.

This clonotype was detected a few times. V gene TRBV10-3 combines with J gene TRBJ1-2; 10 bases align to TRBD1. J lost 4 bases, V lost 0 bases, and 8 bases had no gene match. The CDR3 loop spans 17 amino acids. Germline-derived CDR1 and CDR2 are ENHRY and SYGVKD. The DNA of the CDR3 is TGTGCCATCAGTGAGTCGATGGACAGGGGGGTAGTCTATGGCTACACCTTC. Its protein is CAISESMDRGVVYGYTF.

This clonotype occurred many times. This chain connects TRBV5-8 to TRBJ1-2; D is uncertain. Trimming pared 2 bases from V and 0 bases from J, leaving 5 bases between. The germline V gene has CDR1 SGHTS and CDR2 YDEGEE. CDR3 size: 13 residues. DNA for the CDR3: TGTGCCAGCAGCTTCGCGACTAACTATGGCTACACCTTC. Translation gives CASSFATNYGYTF.

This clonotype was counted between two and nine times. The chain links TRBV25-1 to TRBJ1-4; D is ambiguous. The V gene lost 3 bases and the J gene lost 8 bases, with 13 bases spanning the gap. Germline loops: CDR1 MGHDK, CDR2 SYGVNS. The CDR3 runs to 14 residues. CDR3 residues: CASSDARVNEKLFF. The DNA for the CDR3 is TGTGCCAGCAGTGATGCTAGGGTGAACGAAAAACTGTTTTTT.

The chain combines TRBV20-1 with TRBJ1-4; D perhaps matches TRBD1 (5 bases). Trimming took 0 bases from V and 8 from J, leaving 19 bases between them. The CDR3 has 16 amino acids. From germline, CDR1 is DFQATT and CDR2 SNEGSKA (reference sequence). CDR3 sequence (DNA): TGCAGTGCTAGAGATTTGAGGGGCTCGAGCGAGGAAAAACTGTTTTTT. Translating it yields CSARDLRGSSEEKLFF.

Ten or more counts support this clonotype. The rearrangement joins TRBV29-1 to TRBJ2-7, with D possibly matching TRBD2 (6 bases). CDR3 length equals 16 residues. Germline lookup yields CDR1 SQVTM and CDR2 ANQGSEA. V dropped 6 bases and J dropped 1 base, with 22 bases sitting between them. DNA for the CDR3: TGCAGCGTCGCCTACCCCTGGGGGGTTAAGTCCTACGAGCAGTACTTC. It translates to CSVAYPWGVKSYEQYF.